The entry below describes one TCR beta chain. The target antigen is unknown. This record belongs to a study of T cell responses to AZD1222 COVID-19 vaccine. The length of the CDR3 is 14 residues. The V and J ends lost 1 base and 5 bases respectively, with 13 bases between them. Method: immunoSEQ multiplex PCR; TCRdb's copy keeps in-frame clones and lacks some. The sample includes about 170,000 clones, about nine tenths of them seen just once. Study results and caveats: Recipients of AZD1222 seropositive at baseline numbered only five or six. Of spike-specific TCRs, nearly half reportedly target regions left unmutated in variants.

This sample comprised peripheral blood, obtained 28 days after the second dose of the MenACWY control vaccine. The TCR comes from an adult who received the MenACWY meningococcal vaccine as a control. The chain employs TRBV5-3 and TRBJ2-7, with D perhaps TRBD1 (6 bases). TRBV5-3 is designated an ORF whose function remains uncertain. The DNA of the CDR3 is TGTGCCAGAAGCTTGTGTGGGCCAGGGGACGAGCAGTACTTC. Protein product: CARSLCGPGDEQYF.